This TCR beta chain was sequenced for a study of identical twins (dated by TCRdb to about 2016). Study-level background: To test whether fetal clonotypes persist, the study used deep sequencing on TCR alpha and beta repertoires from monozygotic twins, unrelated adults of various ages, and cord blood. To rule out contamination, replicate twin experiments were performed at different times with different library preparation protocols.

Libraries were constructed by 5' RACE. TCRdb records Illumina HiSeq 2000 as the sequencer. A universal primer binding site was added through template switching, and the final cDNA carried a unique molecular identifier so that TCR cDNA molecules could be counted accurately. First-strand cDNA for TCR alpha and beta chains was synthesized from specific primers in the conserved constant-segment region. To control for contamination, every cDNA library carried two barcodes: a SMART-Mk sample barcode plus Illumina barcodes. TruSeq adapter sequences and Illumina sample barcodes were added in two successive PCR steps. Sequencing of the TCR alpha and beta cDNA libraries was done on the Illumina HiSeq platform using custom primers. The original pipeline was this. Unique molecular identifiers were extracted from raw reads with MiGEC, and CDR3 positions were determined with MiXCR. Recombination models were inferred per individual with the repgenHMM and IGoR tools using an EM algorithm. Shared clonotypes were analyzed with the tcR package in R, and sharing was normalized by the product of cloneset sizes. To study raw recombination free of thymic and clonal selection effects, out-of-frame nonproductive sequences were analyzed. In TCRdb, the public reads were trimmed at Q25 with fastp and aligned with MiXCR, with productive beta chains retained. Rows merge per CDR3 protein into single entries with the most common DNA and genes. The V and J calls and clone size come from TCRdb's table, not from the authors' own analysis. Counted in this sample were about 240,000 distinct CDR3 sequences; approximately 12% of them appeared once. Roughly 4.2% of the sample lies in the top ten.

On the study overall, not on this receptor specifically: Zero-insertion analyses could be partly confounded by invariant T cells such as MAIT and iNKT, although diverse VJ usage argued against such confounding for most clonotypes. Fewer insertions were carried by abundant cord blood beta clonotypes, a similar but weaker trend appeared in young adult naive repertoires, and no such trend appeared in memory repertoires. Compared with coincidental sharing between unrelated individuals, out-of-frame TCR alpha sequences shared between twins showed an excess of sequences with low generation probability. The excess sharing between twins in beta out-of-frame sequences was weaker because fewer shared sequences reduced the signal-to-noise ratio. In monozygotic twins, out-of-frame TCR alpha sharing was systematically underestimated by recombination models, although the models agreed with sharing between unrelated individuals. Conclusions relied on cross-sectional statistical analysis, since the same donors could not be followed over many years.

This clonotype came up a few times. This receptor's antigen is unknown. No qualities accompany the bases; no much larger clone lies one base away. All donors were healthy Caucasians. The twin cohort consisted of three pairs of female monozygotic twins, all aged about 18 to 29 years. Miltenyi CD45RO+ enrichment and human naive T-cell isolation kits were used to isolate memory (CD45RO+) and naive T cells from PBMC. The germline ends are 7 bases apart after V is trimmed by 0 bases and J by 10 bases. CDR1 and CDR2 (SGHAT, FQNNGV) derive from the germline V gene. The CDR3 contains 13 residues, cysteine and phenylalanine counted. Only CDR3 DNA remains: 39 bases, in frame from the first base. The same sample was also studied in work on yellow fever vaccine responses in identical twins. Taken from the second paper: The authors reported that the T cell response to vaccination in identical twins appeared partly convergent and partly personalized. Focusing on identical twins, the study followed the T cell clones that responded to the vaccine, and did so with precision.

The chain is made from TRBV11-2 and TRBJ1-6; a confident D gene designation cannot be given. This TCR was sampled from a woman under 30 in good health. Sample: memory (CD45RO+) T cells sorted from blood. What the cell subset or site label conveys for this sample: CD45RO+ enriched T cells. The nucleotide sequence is TGTGCCAGCAGCTTAGATTTGACCTCACCCCTCCACTTT. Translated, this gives CASSLDLTSPLHF.